This T cell receptor beta chain was identified during a study of shared clonotypes between healthy human individuals. The study's findings and limits: Rarefaction curves obtained for sorted subsets showed sequencing incomplete despite large depth.

Generated by immunoSEQ multiplex PCR, the TCRdb table keeps only in-frame clones and is missing some. The data contain approximately 1.5 million clones, approximately 98.5% of them singletons. Of note for this clone: Its antigen is not known. The sample has other DNA sequences that encode this CDR3 too.

Input material: naive CD4+ T cells sorted from blood. Stated subset: CD45RA+ positively selected. This TCR was sampled from a young man in good health.

This chain's CDR3 is CASSFWSSYNEQFF. CDR3 bases: TGTGCCAGCAGTTTTTGGAGCTCCTACAATGAGCAGTTCTTC. V is TRBV27 and J is TRBJ2-1; no firm D call. The CDR3 covers 14 residues. The V gene's germline CDR1 is MNHEY and CDR2 SMNVEV (reference sequence). V lost 3 bases, J lost 0 bases, and 6 bases lay in between.